The entry below gives a single TCR beta chain sequence along with its context. This record belongs to a study of blood T cell repertoires in COVID-19. Sequenced by immunoSEQ multiplex PCR; TCRdb stores in-frame clones only, minus some. This table holds about 140,000 clones, about 75% found once. The V segment lost 1 base and the J segment 6 bases; nucleotides outside the gene matches: 9. The germline V gene has CDR1 GTSNPN and CDR2 SVGIG (reference sequence). CDR3 length: 16 residues. The sample was PBMCs or T cells enriched from blood (not recorded which). The sequence was obtained from a woman aged 50 to 60 who had recovered from COVID-19. The chain recombines TRBV30 with TRBJ1-6; 7 positions agree with TRBD1. The chain's CDR3 is CAWSEGAAYFNSPLHF. The CDR3 DNA reads TGTGCCTGGAGTGAGGGGGCGGCATATTTTAATTCACCCCTCCACTTT.